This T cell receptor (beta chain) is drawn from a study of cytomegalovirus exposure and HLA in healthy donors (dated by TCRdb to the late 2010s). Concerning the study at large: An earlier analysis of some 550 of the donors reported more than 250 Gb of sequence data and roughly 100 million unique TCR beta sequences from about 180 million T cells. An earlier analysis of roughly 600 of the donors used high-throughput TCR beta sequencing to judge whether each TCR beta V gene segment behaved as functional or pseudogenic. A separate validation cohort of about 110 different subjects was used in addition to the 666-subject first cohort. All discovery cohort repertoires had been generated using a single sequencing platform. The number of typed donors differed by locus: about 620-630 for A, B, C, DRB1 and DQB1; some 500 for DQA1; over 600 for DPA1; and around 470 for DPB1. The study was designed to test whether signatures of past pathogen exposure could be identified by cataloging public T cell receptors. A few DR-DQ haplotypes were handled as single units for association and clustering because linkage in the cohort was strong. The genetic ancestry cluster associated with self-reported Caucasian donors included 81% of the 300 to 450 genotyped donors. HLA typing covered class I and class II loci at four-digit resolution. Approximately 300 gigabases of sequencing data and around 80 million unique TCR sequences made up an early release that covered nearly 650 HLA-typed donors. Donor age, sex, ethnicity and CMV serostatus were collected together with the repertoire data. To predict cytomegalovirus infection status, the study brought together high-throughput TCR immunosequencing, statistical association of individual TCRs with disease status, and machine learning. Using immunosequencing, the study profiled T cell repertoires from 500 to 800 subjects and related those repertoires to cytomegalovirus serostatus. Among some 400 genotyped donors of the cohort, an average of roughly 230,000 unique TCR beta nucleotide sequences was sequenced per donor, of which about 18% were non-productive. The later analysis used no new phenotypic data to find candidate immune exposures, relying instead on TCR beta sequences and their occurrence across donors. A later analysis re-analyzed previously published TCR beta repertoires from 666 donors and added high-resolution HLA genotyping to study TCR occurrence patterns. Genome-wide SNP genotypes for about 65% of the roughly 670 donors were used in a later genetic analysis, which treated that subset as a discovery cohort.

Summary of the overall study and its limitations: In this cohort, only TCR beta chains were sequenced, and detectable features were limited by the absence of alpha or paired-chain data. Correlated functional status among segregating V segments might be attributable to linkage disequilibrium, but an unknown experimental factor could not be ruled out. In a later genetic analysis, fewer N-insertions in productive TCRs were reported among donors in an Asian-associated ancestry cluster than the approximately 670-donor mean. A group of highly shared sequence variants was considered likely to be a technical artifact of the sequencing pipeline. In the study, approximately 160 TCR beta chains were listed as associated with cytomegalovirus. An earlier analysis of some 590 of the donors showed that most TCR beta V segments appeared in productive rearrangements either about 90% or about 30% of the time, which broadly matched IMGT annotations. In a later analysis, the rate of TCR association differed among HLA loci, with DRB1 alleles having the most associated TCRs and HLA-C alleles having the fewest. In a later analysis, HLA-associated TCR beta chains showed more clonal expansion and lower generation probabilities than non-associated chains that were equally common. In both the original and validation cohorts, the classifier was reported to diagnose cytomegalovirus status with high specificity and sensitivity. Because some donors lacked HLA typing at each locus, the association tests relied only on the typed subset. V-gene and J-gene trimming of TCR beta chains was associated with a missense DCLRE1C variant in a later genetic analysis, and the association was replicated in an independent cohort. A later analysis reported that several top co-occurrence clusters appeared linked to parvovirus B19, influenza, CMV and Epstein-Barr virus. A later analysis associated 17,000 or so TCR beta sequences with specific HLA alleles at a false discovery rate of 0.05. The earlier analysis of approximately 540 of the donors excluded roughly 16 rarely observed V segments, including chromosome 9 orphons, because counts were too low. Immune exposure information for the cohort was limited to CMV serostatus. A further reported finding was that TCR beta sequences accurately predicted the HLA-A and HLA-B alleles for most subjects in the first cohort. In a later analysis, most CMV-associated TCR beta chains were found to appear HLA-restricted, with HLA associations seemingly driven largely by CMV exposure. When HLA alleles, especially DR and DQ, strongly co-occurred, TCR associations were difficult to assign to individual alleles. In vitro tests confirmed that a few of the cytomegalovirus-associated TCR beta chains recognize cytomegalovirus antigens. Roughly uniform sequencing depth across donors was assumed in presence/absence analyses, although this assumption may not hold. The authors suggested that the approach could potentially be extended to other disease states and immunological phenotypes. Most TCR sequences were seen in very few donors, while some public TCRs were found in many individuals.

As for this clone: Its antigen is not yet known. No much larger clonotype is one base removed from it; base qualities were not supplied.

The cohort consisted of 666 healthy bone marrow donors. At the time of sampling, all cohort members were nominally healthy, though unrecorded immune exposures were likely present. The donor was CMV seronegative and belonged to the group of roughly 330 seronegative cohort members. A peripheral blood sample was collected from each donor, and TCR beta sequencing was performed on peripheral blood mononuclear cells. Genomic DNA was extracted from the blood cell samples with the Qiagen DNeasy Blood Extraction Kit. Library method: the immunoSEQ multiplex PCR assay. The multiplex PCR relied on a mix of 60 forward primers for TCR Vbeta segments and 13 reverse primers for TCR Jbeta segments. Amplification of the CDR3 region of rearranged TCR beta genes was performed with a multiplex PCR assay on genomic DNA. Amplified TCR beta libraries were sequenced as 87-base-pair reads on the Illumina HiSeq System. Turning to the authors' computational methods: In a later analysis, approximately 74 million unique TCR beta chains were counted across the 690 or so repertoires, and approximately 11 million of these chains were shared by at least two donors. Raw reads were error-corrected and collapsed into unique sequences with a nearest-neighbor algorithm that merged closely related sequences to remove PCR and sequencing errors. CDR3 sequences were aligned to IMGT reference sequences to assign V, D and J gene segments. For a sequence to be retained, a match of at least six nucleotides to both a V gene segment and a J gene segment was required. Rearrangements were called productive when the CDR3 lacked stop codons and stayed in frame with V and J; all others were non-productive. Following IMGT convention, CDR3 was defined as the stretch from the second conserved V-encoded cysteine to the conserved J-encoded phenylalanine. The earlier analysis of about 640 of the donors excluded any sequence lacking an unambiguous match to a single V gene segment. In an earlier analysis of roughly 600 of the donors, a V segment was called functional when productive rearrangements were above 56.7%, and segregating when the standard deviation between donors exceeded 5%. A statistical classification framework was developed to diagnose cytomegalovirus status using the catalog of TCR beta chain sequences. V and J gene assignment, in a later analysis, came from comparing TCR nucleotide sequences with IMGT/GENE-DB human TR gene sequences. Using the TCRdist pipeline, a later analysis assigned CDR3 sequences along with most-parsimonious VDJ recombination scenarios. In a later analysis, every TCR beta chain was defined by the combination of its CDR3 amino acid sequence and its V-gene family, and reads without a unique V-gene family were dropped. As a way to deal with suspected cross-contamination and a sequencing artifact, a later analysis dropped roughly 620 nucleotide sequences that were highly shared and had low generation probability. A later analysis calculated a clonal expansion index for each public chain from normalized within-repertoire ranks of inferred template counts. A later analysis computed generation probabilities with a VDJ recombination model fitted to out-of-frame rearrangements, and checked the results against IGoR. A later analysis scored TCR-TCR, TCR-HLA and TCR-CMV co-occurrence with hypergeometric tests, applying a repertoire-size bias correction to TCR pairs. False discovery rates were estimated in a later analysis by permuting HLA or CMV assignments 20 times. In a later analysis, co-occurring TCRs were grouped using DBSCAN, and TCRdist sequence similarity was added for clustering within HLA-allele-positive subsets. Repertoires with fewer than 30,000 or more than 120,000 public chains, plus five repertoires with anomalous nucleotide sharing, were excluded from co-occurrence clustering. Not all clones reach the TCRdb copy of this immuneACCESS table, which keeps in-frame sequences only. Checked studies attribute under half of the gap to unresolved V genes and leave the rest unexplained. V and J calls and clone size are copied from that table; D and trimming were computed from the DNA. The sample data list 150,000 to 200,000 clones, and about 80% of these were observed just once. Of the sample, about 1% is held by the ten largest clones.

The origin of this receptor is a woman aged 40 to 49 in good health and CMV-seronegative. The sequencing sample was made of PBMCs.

The CDR3 is CASSLTTTLDYKTQYF. The sequenced DNA is TGTGCCAGCAGCTTAACGACGACCCTGGACTACAAGACCCAGTACTTC. Rearrangement joined TRBV7-3 to TRBJ2-5; the D gene is perhaps TRBD2, from 6 matching bases. Relative to germline, V is 0 bases shorter and J is 6 bases shorter, with 17 bases between their ends. CDR1 and CDR2, looked up from the germline V gene, are SGHTA and FQGTGA. The CDR3 contains 16 residues, cysteine and phenylalanine counted. The only DNA kept is the CDR3, 48 bases in frame from the first base.